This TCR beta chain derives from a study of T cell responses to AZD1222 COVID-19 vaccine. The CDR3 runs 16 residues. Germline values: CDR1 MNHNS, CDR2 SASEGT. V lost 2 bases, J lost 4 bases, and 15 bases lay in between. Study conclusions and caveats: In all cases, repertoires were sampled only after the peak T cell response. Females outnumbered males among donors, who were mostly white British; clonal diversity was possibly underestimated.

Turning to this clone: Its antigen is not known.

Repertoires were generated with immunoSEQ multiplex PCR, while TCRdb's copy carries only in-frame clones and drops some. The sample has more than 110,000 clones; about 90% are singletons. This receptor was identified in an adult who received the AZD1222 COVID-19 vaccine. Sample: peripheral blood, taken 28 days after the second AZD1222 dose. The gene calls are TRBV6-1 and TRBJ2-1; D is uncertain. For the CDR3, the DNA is TGTGCCAGCAGTGAATGGGCTGGTACATTATACAATGAGCAGTTCTTC. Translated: CASSEWAGTLYNEQFF.